A selection of T cell receptor beta chains follows, all from one sample in a study of blood T cell repertoires in COVID-19. Sequenced by immunoSEQ multiplex PCR; TCRdb stores in-frame clones only, minus some. The data show 200,000 to 250,000 clones, around 90% seen once. Input material: peripheral blood. Every receptor here comes from a man aged 25-45 years with COVID-19, enrolled during active disease. Both conserved end residues are part of each CDR3. The order of the fields is V gene, clone size, J gene, CDR3 length, D gene, CDR3 DNA, CDR3 protein. A D gene is named only where the DNA matches it firmly. Not every row has a clone size; where given, it reads once, few, many or a size class.

TRBV5-1,.,TRBJ1-5,12,.,TGCGCCAGCAGCTTGGACGGAGGTGCCCAGCATTTT,CASSLDGGAQHF
TRBV5-1,.,TRBJ1-2,17,TRBD1,TGCGCCAGCAGCCCCAACGAAAGACAGGGTTGGTCCTATGGCTACACCTTC,CASSPNERQGWSYGYTF
TRBV12-3/TRBV12-4,.,TRBJ1-2,13,TRBD1,TGTGCCAGCAGCGTACAGGGGGCGGGTGGCTACACCTTC,CASSVQGAGGYTF
TRBV9,.,TRBJ2-6,15,.,TGTGCCAGCAGCGTAGCGGGGTCCGGGGCCAACGTCCTGACTTTC,CASSVAGSGANVLTF
TRBV10-3,.,TRBJ1-1,14,.,TGTGCCATCAGTGCGGGACAAGGGGGCACTGAAGCTTTCTTT,CAISAGQGGTEAFF
TRBV19,.,TRBJ2-5,14,TRBD2,TGTGCCAGTAGCTCCGGGACTAGGAGAGAGACCCAGTACTTC,CASSSGTRRETQYF
TRBV19,once,TRBJ1-1,14,.,TGTGCCAGTAGTATAGATGGAGGTTTCACTGAAGCTTTCTTT,CASSIDGGFTEAFF
TRBV7-3,once,TRBJ2-2,16,.,TGTGCCAGCAGCTTAACGTCTCCCGGGGGCACCGGGGAGCTGTTTTTT,CASSLTSPGGTGELFF
TRBV2,.,TRBJ1-5,14,TRBD1,TGTGCCAGCATAAGGGACAGGGGGAATCAGCCCCAGCATTTT,CASIRDRGNQPQHF
TRBV9,.,TRBJ1-6,15,TRBD1,TGTGCCAGCAGCCCAATTGACAGGGGAGTTTCACCCCTCCACTTT,CASSPIDRGVSPLHF
TRBV4-1,few,TRBJ1-2,14,.,TGCGCCAGCTCTCAACAGGGAAAGGAATATGGCTACACCTTC,CASSQQGKEYGYTF
TRBV9,.,TRBJ1-2,18,.,TGTGCCAGCAGCGTAGATCCCCAACAGGGCCAATCTTCTGGTGGCTACACCTTC,CASSVDPQQGQSSGGYTF
TRBV6-5,.,TRBJ1-1,12,.,TGTGCCAGCAGACGGGGGAACACTGAAGCTTTCTTT,CASRRGNTEAFF
TRBV5-6,few,TRBJ1-3,14,.,TGTGCCAGCAGCAACCGGGACTCTGGAAACACCATATATTTT,CASSNRDSGNTIYF
TRBV4-1,.,TRBJ1-4,16,.,TGCGCCAGCAGCCTAGGCTTTGGAGCAACTAATGAAAAACTGTTTTTT,CASSLGFGATNEKLFF
TRBV13,.,TRBJ2-1,17,TRBD2,TGTGCCAGCAGTCATACCCTAGCGGGGGGGCCGGGGAATGAGCAGTTCTTC,CASSHTLAGGPGNEQFF
TRBV7-9,.,TRBJ1-1,17,TRBD1,TGTGCCAGCAGCTTAGCGGGGTGGACAGGGCGTGACACTGAAGCTTTCTTT,CASSLAGWTGRDTEAFF
TRBV6-1,.,TRBJ1-2,15,TRBD1,TGTGCCAGCAGTTCCAACAGGGGGTCATTGGGTGGCTACACCTTC,CASSSNRGSLGGYTF
TRBV7-3,.,TRBJ2-1,16,TRBD2,TGTGCCAGCAGCTTGAACCCGGGACTAATGGGTAATGAGCAGTTCTTC,CASSLNPGLMGNEQFF
TRBV3-1/TRBV3-2,.,TRBJ1-6,15,.,TGTGCCAGCAGCCAAGCGCGGGGAGTTAGATCACCCCTCCACTTT,CASSQARGVRSPLHF
TRBV24-1,.,TRBJ1-1,11,.,TGTGCCACCCCCCGGTGCACTGAAGCTTTCTTT,CATPRCTEAFF
TRBV7-3,few,TRBJ1-3,13,TRBD1,TGTGCCAGCAGCTCGGGACAGGGAAACACCATATATTTT,CASSSGQGNTIYF
TRBV6-5,.,TRBJ2-5,14,.,TGTGCCAGCAAACCCACAGGGTCCCGAGAGACCCAGTACTTC,CASKPTGSRETQYF
TRBV6-6,.,TRBJ1-6,16,.,TGTGCCAGCAGTTACGCCCCGGGCCAGGGGATAACACCCCTCCACTTT,CASSYAPGQGITPLHF
TRBV6-6,.,TRBJ1-5,14,.,TGTGCCAGCAGATCCAGGGTTAGCAATCAGCCCCAGCATTTT,CASRSRVSNQPQHF
TRBV2,.,TRBJ2-2,18,TRBD2,TGTGCCAGCAGTCCCCGGGCTAGCGGGGGGGCCACGACCGGGGAGCTGTTTTTT,CASSPRASGGATTGELFF
TRBV30,.,TRBJ1-2,15,TRBD1,TGTGCCTGGAGTGTTGGGCAGGGGGACACGGGAGGCTACACCTTC,CAWSVGQGDTGGYTF
TRBV5-1,.,TRBJ2-7,13,.,TGCGCCAGCAGCTTGGAGGGGCTGAACGAGCAGTACTTC,CASSLEGLNEQYF